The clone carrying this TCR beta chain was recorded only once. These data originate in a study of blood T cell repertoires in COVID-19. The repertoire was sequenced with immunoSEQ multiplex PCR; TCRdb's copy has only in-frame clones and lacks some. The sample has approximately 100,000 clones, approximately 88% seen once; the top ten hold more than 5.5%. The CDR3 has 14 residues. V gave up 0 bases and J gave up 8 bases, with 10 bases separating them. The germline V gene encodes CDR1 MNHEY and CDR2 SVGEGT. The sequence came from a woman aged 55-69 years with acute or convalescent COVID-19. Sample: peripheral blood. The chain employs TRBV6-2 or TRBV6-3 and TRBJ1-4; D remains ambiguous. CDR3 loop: CASSYSRVGEKLFF. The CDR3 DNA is TGTGCCAGCAGTTACTCGAGGGTAGGGGAAAAACTGTTTTTT.